This paragraph reports one TCR beta chain. Sequencing used immunoSEQ multiplex PCR; TCRdb keeps in-frame clones, though not all of them. The profile covers around 51,000 clones, with 70% to 90% appearing a single time and around an eighth taken by the ten largest. These data originate in a study of T cell clones after liver transplantation. The germline V gene has CDR1 MDHEN and CDR2 SYDVKM. This CDR3 has 14 amino acids. V lost 6 bases and J lost 2; bases outside the gene matches: 4. The rearrangement joins TRBV28 to TRBJ2-7, with 10 nucleotides matching TRBD2. This specimen was CD8+ T cells from blood, taken 12 months after liver transplant. This TCR came from a human patient who received a liver transplant. The T cells may come from the graft donor. CDR3 sequence reads: CASRWTSGPYEQYF. In nucleotides, the CDR3 is TGTGCCAGCAGGTGGACTAGCGGACCCTACGAGCAGTACTTC.